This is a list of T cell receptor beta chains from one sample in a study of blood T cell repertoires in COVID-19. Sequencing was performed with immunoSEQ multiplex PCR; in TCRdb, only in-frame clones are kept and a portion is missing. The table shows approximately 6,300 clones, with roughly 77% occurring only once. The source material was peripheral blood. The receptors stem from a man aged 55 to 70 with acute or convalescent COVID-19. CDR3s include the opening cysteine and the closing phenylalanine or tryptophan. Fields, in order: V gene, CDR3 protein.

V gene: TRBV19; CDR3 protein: CASAVGARTTGELFF
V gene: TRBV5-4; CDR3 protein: CASSSSPGTGSGNTIYF
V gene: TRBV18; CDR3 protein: CASSPAGATYNEQFF
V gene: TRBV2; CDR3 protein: CASTDQTGTEAFF
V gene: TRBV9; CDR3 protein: CASSVMGQAYDYTF
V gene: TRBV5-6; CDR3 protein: CASSLWAGGQPQHF
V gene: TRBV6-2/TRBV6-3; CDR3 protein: CASSRSGQGQETQYF
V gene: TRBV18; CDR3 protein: CASRGAGELFF
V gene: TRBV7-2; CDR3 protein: CASSPLGGSPLHF
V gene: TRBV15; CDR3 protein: CATSRDRNQPQHF
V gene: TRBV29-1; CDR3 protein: CSALSGEAFF
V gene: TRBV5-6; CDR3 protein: CASSLGQGAGIQYF
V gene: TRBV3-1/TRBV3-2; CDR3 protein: CASSQGGREHQPQHF
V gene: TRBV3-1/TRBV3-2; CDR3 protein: CASSQGTSGVNEQFF
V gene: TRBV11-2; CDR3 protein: CASSLVVSSYNEQFF
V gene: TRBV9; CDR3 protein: CASSATGTGRGEKLFF
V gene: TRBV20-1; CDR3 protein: CSASTLSGHSYEQYF
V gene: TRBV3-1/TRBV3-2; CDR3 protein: CASSQDRGTGRLNTEAFF
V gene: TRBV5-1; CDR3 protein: CASSHGTGGTGELFF
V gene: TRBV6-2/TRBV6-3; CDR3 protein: CASGPGQGAGQPQHF
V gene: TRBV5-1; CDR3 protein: CASSDGRGDTQYF
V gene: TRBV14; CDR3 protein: CASSQDGTGANVLTF